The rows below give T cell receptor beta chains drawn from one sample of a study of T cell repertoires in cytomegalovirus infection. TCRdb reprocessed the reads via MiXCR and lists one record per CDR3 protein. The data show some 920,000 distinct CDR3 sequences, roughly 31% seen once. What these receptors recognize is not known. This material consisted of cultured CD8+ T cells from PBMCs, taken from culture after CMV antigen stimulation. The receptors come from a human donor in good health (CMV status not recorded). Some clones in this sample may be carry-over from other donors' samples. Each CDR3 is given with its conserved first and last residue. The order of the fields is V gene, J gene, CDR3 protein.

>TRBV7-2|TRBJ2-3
CASRNWGGDTDTQYF
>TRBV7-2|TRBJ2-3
CASSLDSADTQYF
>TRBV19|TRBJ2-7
CASSIGGASFGSYEQYF
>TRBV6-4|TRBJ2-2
CASSESGGGAGELFF
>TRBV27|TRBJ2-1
CASSFFTGTLFNEQFF
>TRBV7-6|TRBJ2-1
CASSSEIPTSGGYNEQFF
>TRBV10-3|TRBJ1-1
CATFDGPGAAGAEAFF
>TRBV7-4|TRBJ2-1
CVSSLRRPGGDEQFF
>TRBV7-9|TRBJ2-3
CASSLGRRSTDTQYF
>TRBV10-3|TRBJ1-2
CATGSGGYTF
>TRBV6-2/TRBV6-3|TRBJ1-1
CANGDGLNTEAFF
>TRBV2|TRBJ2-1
CASSSYGNTYNEQFF
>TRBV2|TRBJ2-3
CASSEWASTDTQYF
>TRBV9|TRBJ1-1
CASTSGGGRATTEAFF
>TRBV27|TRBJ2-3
CASRTGGTDTQYF
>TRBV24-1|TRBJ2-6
CATKRGENGGANVLTF
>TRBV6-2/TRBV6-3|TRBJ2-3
CASSYPRLSTDTQYF
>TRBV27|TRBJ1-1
CASRPSAWTEAFF
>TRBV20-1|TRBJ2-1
CSAWTSDLDEQFF
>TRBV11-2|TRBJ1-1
CASRAGEGTEAFF
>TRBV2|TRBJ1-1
CASSVGTPEAFF
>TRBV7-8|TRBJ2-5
CASVRGQSLLETQYF
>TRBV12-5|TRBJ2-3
CASGLWGGTDTQYF
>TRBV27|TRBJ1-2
CASSLTSGNGYTF
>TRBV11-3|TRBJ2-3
CASSARQGVNTDTQYF
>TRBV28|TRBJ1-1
CASRPAGMGTEAFF